Here is one T cell receptor beta chain with its context. This specimen belongs to a study of blood T cell repertoires in COVID-19. At the level of the study: Samples taken during acute and convalescent COVID-19 were collected in the United States, Italy and Spain. In each case, the material was cDNA or gDNA derived from T cells, B-cell-depleted T cells, or PBMCs.

The authors' processing: The assay estimated nucleated cells by amplifying reference gene primers. This table comes from immunoSEQ multiplex PCR, and its TCRdb copy is limited to in-frame clones, with some not included. From that table come the V and J calls and clone size; the DNA was used to work out D and trimming. The sample has about 36,000 clones; approximately 90% are singletons. Trimming left V 9 bases short and J 5 bases short, with 10 bases between. Germline V CDR1 and CDR2: SGHVS, FNYEAQ. CDR3 length: 11 amino acids. The V call is TRBV7-6, the J call TRBJ2-5; no definite D call. What was sequenced was peripheral blood. The sequence was collected from a human donor in a cohort sampled during active COVID-19. CDR3 in DNA: TGTGCCAGTAAAGCGAGCGAGACCCAGTACTTC. Residues: CASKASETQYF.